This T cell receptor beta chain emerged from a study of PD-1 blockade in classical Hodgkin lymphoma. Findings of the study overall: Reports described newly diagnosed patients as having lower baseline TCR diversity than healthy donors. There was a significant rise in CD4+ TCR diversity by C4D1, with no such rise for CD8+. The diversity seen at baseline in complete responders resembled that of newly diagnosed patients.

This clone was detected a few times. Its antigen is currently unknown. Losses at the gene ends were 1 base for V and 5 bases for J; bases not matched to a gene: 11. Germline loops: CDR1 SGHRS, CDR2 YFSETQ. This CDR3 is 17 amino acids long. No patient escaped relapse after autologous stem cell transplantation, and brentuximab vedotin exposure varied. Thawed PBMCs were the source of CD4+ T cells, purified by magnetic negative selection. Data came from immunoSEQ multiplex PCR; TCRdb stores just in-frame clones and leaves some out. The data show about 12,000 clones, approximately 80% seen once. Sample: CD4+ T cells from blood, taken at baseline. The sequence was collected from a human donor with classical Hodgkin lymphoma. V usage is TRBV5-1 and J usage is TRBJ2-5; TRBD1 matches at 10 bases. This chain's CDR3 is CASSLFGTGDVGETQYF. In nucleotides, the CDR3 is TGCGCCAGCAGCTTGTTTGGGACAGGGGATGTTGGGGAGACCCAGTACTTC.